This note documents a single TCR beta chain sequence. Antigen unknown. The germline V and J ends were trimmed by 6 bases and 7 bases, with 12 bases remaining between them. CDR3 length equals 12 residues. The germline V gene has CDR1 SGHAT and CDR2 FQNNGV. The entry originates in a study of T cells in Graves' hyperthyroidism and ophthalmopathy. Overall study: Peripheral blood draws took place at initial diagnosis, ahead of any treatment. General study findings and limits: Among thyroid clonotypes expanded above 0.001, most also appeared in blood.

Graves' hyperthyroidism showing no ophthalmopathy progression within 18 months was considered stable. Source material for PBMCs was about 11 ml fresh peripheral blood. Researchers amplified the TCR beta CDR3 regions from RNA transcripts. The HTBI primer set was used in a first-round RT-PCR of the TCR CDR3. TCRdb processed the multiplex PCR reads anew with MiXCR; each CDR3 protein has one entry. This table has a few hundred thousand distinct CDR3 sequences, about 20% appearing once. V and J are TRBV11-2 and TRBJ1-2; TRBD1 might be the D (6 bases). The TCR sequence derives from a man in his late teens or twenties with Graves' hyperthyroidism. Specimen: blood. The CDR3 loop is CASRSGAVGYTF. In nucleotides, the CDR3 is TGTGCCAGCAGGTCGGGGGCGGTTGGCTACACCTTC.